Given below is one T cell receptor (beta chain) in context. This record comes from a study of blood T cell repertoires in COVID-19. Original processing notes: Using reference gene primer amplification, nucleated cell counts were estimated. Repertoires were generated with immunoSEQ multiplex PCR, while TCRdb's copy carries only in-frame clones and drops some. V and J calls and clone size follow that table, whereas D and trimming were derived from the DNA. The data contain around 89,000 clones, about two thirds of them singletons. This sequence originates from a woman over 75 with acute or convalescent COVID-19. Material for sequencing was peripheral blood.

CDR3 protein: CASSSPGRGEGYTF. DNA for the CDR3: TGTGCCAGCTCCAGCCCAGGCAGGGGGGAGGGCTACACCTTC. The V call is TRBV7-6, the J call TRBJ1-2, with 7 bases matching TRBD1. V trimming: 8 bases; J trimming: 8 bases; junction bases outside the gene matches: 14. The germline V gene has CDR1 SGHVS and CDR2 FNYEAQ. This CDR3 contains 14 residues.